The rows below give T cell receptor beta chains drawn from one sample of a study of blood T cell repertoires in COVID-19. Assay used: immunoSEQ multiplex PCR; TCRdb lists only in-frame clones, some missing. The sample lists under 250,000 clones; roughly 85% were seen once. Sequenced material: PBMCs or T cells enriched from blood (not recorded which). Receptor source: a woman aged 35 to 49 who had been exposed to COVID-19. The conserved cysteine and the conserved F or W are not part of the CDR3 here. Clone size, where shown, is once, few, many, or a class for clones that have expanded.

j_gene | len | abundance | v_gene | CDR3aa
TRBJ1-1 | 10 | - | TRBV2 | ASSPGGTDAF
TRBJ1-5 | 14 | - | TRBV7-9 | ASSLAEGAGNQPQH
TRBJ2-7 | 14 | - | TRBV10-3 | AISDTLAGGSYEQY
TRBJ2-7 | 13 | - | TRBV7-2 | ASSLTGMVSYEQY
TRBJ2-5 | 12 | - | TRBV5-4 | ASSFRQGGETQY
TRBJ1-5 | 13 | - | TRBV14 | ASSARQGSNQPQH
TRBJ2-2 | 13 | - | TRBV5-4 | ASSPGTFGVGELF
TRBJ1-6 | 14 | - | TRBV4-2 | ASRQTGQSHNSPLH
TRBJ2-7 | 9 | - | TRBV7-2 | ASSLVSEQY
TRBJ1-5 | 13 | few | TRBV28 | ASSPTGVINQPQH
TRBJ2-7 | 12 | - | TRBV18 | ASSPRGGDYEQY